This T cell receptor beta chain was obtained from a study of blood T cell repertoires in COVID-19. Study background: The analysed material was cDNA or gDNA that came from T cells, B-cell-depleted T cells, or PBMCs.

The protocol was immunoSEQ multiplex PCR, while the TCRdb copy is restricted to in-frame clones and leaves out a portion. The sample has approximately 190,000 clones, about four fifths seen once. Enrollment of patients from Seattle took place during active infection, with longitudinal follow-up. Trimming cost V 4 bases and J 2 bases; bases outside gene matches: 5. CDR1 is KGHDR and CDR2 is SFDVKD in the germline V gene. This CDR3 is built from 15 residues. Sequencing was performed on peripheral blood. V and J are TRBV24-1 and TRBJ2-7; 9 bases map to TRBD1. This receptor was identified in a woman in her fifties or sixties with COVID-19, enrolled during active disease. The CDR3 DNA sequence: TGTGCCACCAGTGACCCGACAGGGGGGACCTACGAGCAGTACTTC. Amino acids: CATSDPTGGTYEQYF.